The rows below give T cell receptor beta chains drawn from one sample of a study of PD-L1 blockade in urothelial cancer. Sequencing was performed with immunoSEQ multiplex PCR; in TCRdb, only in-frame clones are kept and a portion is missing. The sample holds roughly 56,000 clones, almost 85% seen once. The sample here was PBMCs, taken around atezolizumab (anti-PD-L1) treatment. Every receptor here comes from a man between 65 and 79 years old with urothelial cancer. The CDR3 runs from the conserved cysteine through the conserved F or W. A D gene is named only where the DNA matches it firmly. Size tells how often a clone was seen (once, few, many) or the class of an expanded clone, and some rows leave it out.

D gene | J gene | clone size | V gene | CDR3 protein | CDR3 DNA
TRBD2 | TRBJ2-1 | . | TRBV18 | CASSEAGDYNEQFF | TGTGCCAGCTCAGAAGCGGGAGACTACAATGAGCAGTTCTTC
. | TRBJ2-7 | . | TRBV27 | CASSLSLVGDTSYEQYF | TGTGCCAGCAGTTTATCGTTAGTAGGGGACACTTCCTACGAGCAGTACTTC
. | TRBJ1-2 | . | TRBV28 | CASSWADYGYTF | TGTGCCAGCAGTTGGGCAGACTATGGCTACACCTTC
. | TRBJ2-3 | . | TRBV4-1 | CASSQDRTRGTDTQYF | TGCGCCAGCAGCCAAGATCGCACACGGGGCACAGATACGCAGTATTTT
. | TRBJ1-4 | . | TRBV5-1 | CASSFGGSTATNEKLFF | TGCGCCAGCAGCTTCGGTGGGAGTACTGCAACTAATGAAAAACTGTTTTTT
. | TRBJ1-5 | . | TRBV30 | CAWSVAQGPQHF | TGTGCCTGGAGTGTAGCCCAGGGGCCCCAGCATTTT
TRBD1 | TRBJ2-3 | . | TRBV18 | CASSEQGSTDTQYF | TGTGCCAGCTCCGAACAGGGGTCCACAGATACGCAGTATTTT
TRBD1 | TRBJ1-2 | once | TRBV7-9 | CASSPWTGEYGYTF | TGTGCCAGCAGCCCATGGACAGGGGAATATGGCTACACCTTC
. | TRBJ1-5 | . | TRBV19 | CASSPTGYGQPQHF | TGTGCCAGTAGTCCCACAGGGTATGGTCAGCCCCAGCATTTT
. | TRBJ2-7 | . | TRBV10-1 | CATFRQYYEQYF | TGCGCCACCTTTCGTCAGTACTACGAGCAGTACTTC
TRBD2 | TRBJ2-5 | . | TRBV5-4 | CASSLQGPGGETQYF | TGTGCCAGCAGCTTGCAAGGCCCCGGGGGGGAGACCCAGTACTTC
TRBD2 | TRBJ2-7 | . | TRBV5-1 | CASSLGASGSYEQYF | TGCGCCAGCAGCTTAGGGGCTAGCGGGAGCTACGAGCAGTACTTC
. | TRBJ2-6 | once | TRBV6-6 | CASNPRRTGANVLTF | TGTGCCAGCAACCCCCGTCGTACAGGGGCCAACGTCCTGACTTTC
TRBD2 | TRBJ2-1 | once | TRBV12-5 | CASGLVATTSGSYNEQFF | TGTGCTAGTGGTTTGGTAGCCACCACTAGCGGGAGTTACAATGAGCAGTTCTTC
TRBD2 | TRBJ2-1 | . | TRBV5-1 | CASSPGTSGRDEQFF | TGCGCCAGCAGCCCCGGGACTAGCGGGAGAGATGAGCAGTTCTTC
. | TRBJ2-3 | . | TRBV7-9 | CASSLDILRKTPDTQYF | TGTGCCAGCAGCTTAGACATTTTGCGGAAGACCCCAGATACGCAGTATTTT
TRBD1 | TRBJ1-5 | . | TRBV6-1 | CASSATGVGQPQHF | TGTGCCAGCAGTGCGACAGGGGTTGGTCAGCCCCAGCATTTT
TRBD1 | TRBJ2-4 | . | TRBV2 | CASSEGGQGEPENIQYF | TGTGCCAGCAGTGAAGGTGGACAGGGCGAGCCAGAAAACATTCAGTACTTC
TRBD1 | TRBJ2-5 | once | TRBV9 | CASGRTGVGETQYF | TGTGCCAGCGGCCGGACAGGGGTTGGGGAGACCCAGTACTTC
. | TRBJ2-3 | . | TRBV30 | CAWSVGGTDTQYF | TGTGCCTGGAGTGTGGGCGGCACAGATACGCAGTATTTT
. | TRBJ2-6 | . | TRBV5-4 | CASSLVGRGPSGANVLTF | TGTGCCAGCAGCTTGGTGGGCAGGGGACCCTCTGGGGCCAACGTCCTGACTTTC
. | TRBJ2-7 | . | TRBV6-1 | CASSLQLVPYEQYF | TGTGCCAGCAGCTTACAACTAGTCCCCTACGAGCAGTACTTC
TRBD2 | TRBJ2-1 | . | TRBV6-1 | CASRLTSGHNEQFF | TGTGCCAGCAGACTGACTAGCGGCCACAATGAGCAGTTCTTC
. | TRBJ2-1 | . | TRBV30 | CAWSVQRTGNEQFF | TGTGCCTGGAGTGTACAGCGGACGGGAAATGAGCAGTTCTTC
. | TRBJ1-2 | . | TRBV18 | CASSPERDSYGYTF | TGTGCCAGCTCACCTGAAAGAGACAGCTATGGCTACACCTTC
TRBD2 | TRBJ2-3 | . | TRBV5-4 | CASSSPGLVKTSTDTQYF | TGTGCCAGCAGCTCCCCTGGACTAGTTAAGACTAGCACAGATACGCAGTATTTT
TRBD1 | TRBJ1-1 | . | TRBV7-9 | CASHTGENTEAFF | TGTGCCAGCCACACAGGGGAGAACACTGAAGCTTTCTTT
. | TRBJ2-1 | . | TRBV7-6 | CASSRTPGISYNEQFF | TGTGCCAGCAGCCGAACCCCGGGAATTTCCTACAATGAGCAGTTCTTC
. | TRBJ2-7 | . | TRBV6-1 | CASRDTHYEQYF | TGTGCCAGCAGGGACACCCACTACGAGCAGTACTTC
. | TRBJ2-1 | . | TRBV29-1 | CSVSYYNEQFF | TGCAGCGTTTCTTATTACAATGAGCAGTTCTTC
. | TRBJ1-4 | . | TRBV14 | CASSHLGASTNEKLFF | TGTGCCAGCAGCCACCTGGGAGCCTCAACTAATGAAAAACTGTTTTTT